The present entry profiles one T cell receptor (beta chain) with its context. The antigen is undetermined. J was trimmed by 5 bases and V by 4 bases; bases with no gene match: 10. CDR1 SGHNT and CDR2 YYREEE come from the germline V gene (reference sequence). The CDR3 totals 15 residues. This specimen comes from a study of PD-1 blockade in mismatch repair-deficient tumors. General study results and limits: Rapid post-treatment expansion, then contraction, generally preceding radiologic response, marked tumor-resident clones.

Repertoires were generated with immunoSEQ multiplex PCR, while TCRdb's copy carries only in-frame clones and drops some. The sample holds tens of thousands of clones, roughly 80% seen once. The chain has TRBV5-4 and TRBJ2-5; 8 nucleotides align to TRBD2. Here the sequenced sample was peripheral blood, taken 12 weeks after starting pembrolizumab. This TCR was recovered from an adult with mismatch repair-deficient cancer. Here the CDR3 reads CASSRVPGLEETQYF. In nucleotides, the CDR3 is TGTGCCAGCAGCAGAGTCCCGGGACTAGAGGAGACCCAGTACTTC.